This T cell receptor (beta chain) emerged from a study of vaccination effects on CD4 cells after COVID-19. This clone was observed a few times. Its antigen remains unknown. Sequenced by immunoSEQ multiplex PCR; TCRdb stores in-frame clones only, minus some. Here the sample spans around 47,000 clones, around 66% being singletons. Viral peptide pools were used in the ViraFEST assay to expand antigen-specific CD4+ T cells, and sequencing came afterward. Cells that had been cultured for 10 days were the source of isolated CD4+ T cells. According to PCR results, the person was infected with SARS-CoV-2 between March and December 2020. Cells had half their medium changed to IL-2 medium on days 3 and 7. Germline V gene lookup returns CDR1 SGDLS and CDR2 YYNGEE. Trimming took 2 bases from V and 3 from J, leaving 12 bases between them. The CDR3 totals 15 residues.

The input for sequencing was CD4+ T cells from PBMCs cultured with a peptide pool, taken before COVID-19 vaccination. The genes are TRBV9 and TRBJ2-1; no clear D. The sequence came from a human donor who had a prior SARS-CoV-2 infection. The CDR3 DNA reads TGTGCCAGCAGCGTCCAAGGGATGGGCTACAATGAGCAGTTCTTC. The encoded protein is CASSVQGMGYNEQFF. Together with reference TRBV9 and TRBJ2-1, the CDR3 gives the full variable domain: DSGVTQTPKHLITATGQRVTLRCSPRSGDLSVYWYQQSLDQGLQFLIQYYNGEERAKGNILERFSAQQFPDLHSELNLSSLELGDSALYFCASSVQGMGYNEQFFGPGTRLTVL.